Below are 21 T cell receptor beta chains sequenced from a single sample in a study of CD8 T cells in Susac syndrome. With random hexamers, reverse transcription was performed on about 0.45 to 1 ug of RNA. TCRdb fed the immunoSEQ multiplex PCR reads into MiXCR, producing one record per CDR3 protein. The table has about 120,000 distinct CDR3 sequences, around 92% seen once. The sample was CD8+ T cells from PBMCs. The receptors come from a human donor in good health.

The chain has TRBV12-3 or TRBV12-4 and TRBJ2-2, with 11 bases identical to TRBD2. The V segment lost 11 bases and the J segment 1 base; nucleotides outside the gene matches: 3. The CDR3 covers 14 residues. CDR3 sequence: CAGTSGRNTGELFF. In DNA, the CDR3 is TGTGCCGGGACTAGCGGACGGAACACCGGGGAGCTGTTTTTT.

This chain uses TRBV20-1 with TRBJ2-1; D gene unclear. This CDR3 spans 14 amino acids. V dropped 8 bases and J dropped 3 bases, with 17 bases sitting between them. Germline V CDR1 and CDR2: DFQATT, SNEGSKA (reference sequence). CDR3 coding DNA: TGCAGTCCCCTTTTTGCGCTTAACTACAATGAGCAGTTCTTC. Its translation: CSPLFALNYNEQFF.

V gene TRBV20-1 combines with J gene TRBJ2-1; 10 positions match TRBD2. The germline V gene encodes CDR1 DFQATT and CDR2 SNEGSKA (reference sequence). The CDR3 runs to 17 residues. The trim removed 3 bases at V and 0 bases at J, leaving 8 bases unmatched. This chain's CDR3 is CSASGAGGRSSYNEQFF. CDR3 nucleotide sequence: TGCAGTGCTAGTGGAGCGGGGGGGAGGAGCTCCTACAATGAGCAGTTCTTC.

The chain combines TRBV29-1 with TRBJ1-4, with D possibly matching TRBD1 (5 bases). The CDR3 is made up of 15 amino acids. Trimming removed 4 bases from V and 1 base from J, with 13 bases in between. The germline CDR1 and CDR2 sequences are SQVTM and ANQGSEA. The CDR3 loop reads CSVATGGITNEKLFF. CDR3 nucleotide sequence: TGCAGCGTTGCCACCGGGGGGATAACTAATGAAAAACTGTTTTTT.

J is TRBJ1-4 and V is TRBV6-5; tentative D call: TRBD1 (5 bases). V lost 6 bases and J lost 5, with 13 bases in between. CDR1 and CDR2 (germline): MNHEY, SVGAGI. CDR3 length: 14 residues. CDR3 in amino acids: CASSPGTWNEKLFF. Written as DNA, the CDR3 is TGTGCCAGCAGCCCAGGGACGTGGAATGAAAAACTGTTTTTT.

The V gene is TRBV20-1, the J gene TRBJ2-1, with 10 bases matching TRBD2. Germline CDR1 and CDR2: DFQATT and SNEGSKA (reference sequence). J lost 8 bases, V lost 6 bases, and 10 bases had no gene match. The CDR3 contains 14 residues. The CDR3 nucleotides read TGCAGTGCCAGCCAAACTAGCGGGACCGATGAGCAGTTCTTC. As protein: CSASQTSGTDEQFF.

The chain recombines TRBV7-2 with TRBJ1-4; 7 positions agree with TRBD1. The length of the CDR3 is 15 residues. V gave up 5 bases and J gave up 5 bases; unmatched junction bases: 8. The germline V gene has CDR1 SGHTA and CDR2 FQGNSA. This CDR3 is CASSPQPTGNEKLFF. CDR3 nucleotides: TGTGCCAGCAGCCCCCAACCGACAGGGAATGAAAAACTGTTTTTT. Full variable domain (rest looked up from reference TRBV7-2 and TRBJ1-4): GAGVSQSPSNKVTEKGKDVELRCDPISGHTALYWYRQSLGQGLEFLIYFQGNSAPDKSGLPSDRFSAERTGGSVSTLTIQRTQQEDSAVYLCASSPQPTGNEKLFFGSGTQLSVL.

The chain carries TRBV19 and TRBJ2-1, with 8 bases aligning to TRBD2. With V trimmed by 8 bases and J by 0 bases, 3 bases remained unmatched. The CDR3 sequence is 14 residues long. Germline-derived CDR1 and CDR2 are LNHDA and SQIVND (reference sequence). CDR3 sequence: CASLGTSSYNEQFF. DNA for the CDR3: TGTGCCAGTCTCGGGACTAGCTCCTACAATGAGCAGTTCTTC.

The rearrangement joins TRBV5-4 to TRBJ2-6; D could derive from TRBD1 or TRBD2 (6 bases each). CDR1 SGHNT and CDR2 YYREEE come from the germline V gene (reference sequence). With 0 bases removed from V and 2 bases from J, the gap between germline ends came to 9 bases. There are 16 residues in the CDR3. Written as DNA, the CDR3 is TGTGCCAGCAGCTTGGGGGGGGCAACTGGGGCCAACGTCCTGACTTTC. Protein product: CASSLGGATGANVLTF.

The count of this clonotype is one. The chain has TRBV7-2 and TRBJ1-3; 7 bases match TRBD1. V lost 5 bases to trimming and J lost 4 bases; unmatched junction nucleotides: 2. Germline loops: CDR1 SGHTA, CDR2 FQGNSA. The CDR3 has 13 residues. CDR3 in amino acids: CASSRQGGNTIYF. CDR3 in DNA: TGTGCCAGCAGCCGACAGGGAGGAAACACCATATATTTT. The whole variable domain, remainder taken from reference TRBV7-2 and TRBJ1-3, is GAGVSQSPSNKVTEKGKDVELRCDPISGHTALYWYRQSLGQGLEFLIYFQGNSAPDKSGLPSDRFSAERTGGSVSTLTIQRTQQEDSAVYLCASSRQGGNTIYFGEGSWLTVV.

The gene calls are TRBV5-1 and TRBJ2-5, with D unresolved. This CDR3 has 15 residues. The germline V gene has CDR1 SGHRS and CDR2 YFSETQ. V lost 3 bases to trimming and J lost 5 bases, with 17 bases between them. The DNA of the CDR3 is TGCGCCAGCAGCTCCACGGGTCAACAGAGGGAGACCCAGTACTTC. As protein: CASSSTGQQRETQYF.

The chain recombines TRBV4-1 with TRBJ2-1, with 9 positions matching TRBD2. Per the germline V gene, CDR1 is MGHRA and CDR2 is YSYEKL. V lost 3 bases, J lost 3 bases, and 6 bases stayed unmatched. The CDR3 length is 16 residues. The CDR3 protein is CASSHGVAGVYNEQFF. The CDR3 nucleotides are TGCGCCAGCAGCCACGGGGTAGCGGGAGTCTACAATGAGCAGTTCTTC.

This clonotype was counted only a few times. The chain links TRBV7-2 to TRBJ2-7; 10 bases line up with TRBD1. The V gene end was trimmed by 5 bases and the J gene end by 3 bases; junction bases not matched to a gene: 4. The CDR3 has 14 residues. The germline V gene has CDR1 SGHTA and CDR2 FQGNSA. In nucleotides, the CDR3 is TGTGCCAGCAGCATGGGGACAGGGGACTACGAGCAGTACTTC. Its protein is CASSMGTGDYEQYF. Variable domain in full (rest from reference TRBV7-2 and TRBJ2-7): GAGVSQSPSNKVTEKGKDVELRCDPISGHTALYWYRQSLGQGLEFLIYFQGNSAPDKSGLPSDRFSAERTGGSVSTLTIQRTQQEDSAVYLCASSMGTGDYEQYFGPGTRLTVT.

The rearrangement joins TRBV27 to TRBJ2-7, with 8 bases that match TRBD1. This CDR3 contains 17 residues. Per germline, CDR1 MNHEY and CDR2 SMNVEV (reference sequence). The V gene end was trimmed by 2 bases and the J gene end by 1 base; junction bases not matched to a gene: 10. As DNA, the CDR3 is TGTGCCAGCAGTTTACGGCAGGGGGCTCGGGGGTCCTACGAGCAGTACTTC. Encoded protein: CASSLRQGARGSYEQYF.

The V gene is TRBV6-2 or TRBV6-3, the J gene TRBJ2-4; TRBD2 matches at 8 bases. Germline values: CDR1 MNHEY, CDR2 SVGEGT. Trimming cost V 7 bases and J 1 base; bases outside gene matches: 9. The CDR3 sequence is 16 residues long. CDR3 sequence: CASNTLAGHAKNIQYF. CDR3 in DNA: TGTGCCAGCAACACCCTAGCGGGCCATGCCAAAAACATTCAGTACTTC.

This sequence joins TRBV3-1 and TRBJ2-2; maybe TRBD1 (6 bases). CDR3 size: 16 residues. Trimming shortened V by 1 base and J by 6 bases, and 15 bases separated the two germline ends. The germline V gene has CDR1 LGHDT and CDR2 YNNKEL (reference sequence). CDR3 nucleotide sequence: TGTGCCAGCAGCCAAGTCTACAGGGAAATTCCCGGGGAGCTGTTTTTT. Amino acid sequence: CASSQVYREIPGELFF.

The rearrangement links TRBV29-1 to TRBJ2-2, with 8 nucleotides matching TRBD1. V lost 6 bases to trimming and J lost 0 bases; unmatched junction nucleotides: 9. The CDR3 length is 16 residues. Germline CDR1 SQVTM, CDR2 ANQGSEA. The CDR3 nucleotides are TGCAGCGTCGTGGGACAGGACTACGCGAACACCGGGGAGCTGTTTTTT. Protein sequence: CSVVGQDYANTGELFF.

This chain connects TRBV19 to TRBJ1-6, with D hard to call. Trimming cost V 7 bases and J 0 bases, with 4 bases left between them. CDR3 length: 13 residues. CDR1 is LNHDA, CDR2 SQIVND, per germline (reference sequence). CDR3 DNA sequence: TGTGCCAGTACCGTCTCCTATAATTCACCCCTCCACTTT. This sequence encodes CASTVSYNSPLHF.

The V gene is TRBV18, the J gene TRBJ2-1; 9 bases line up with TRBD1. The trim removed 3 bases at V and 2 bases at J, leaving 11 bases unmatched. The CDR3 is made up of 18 amino acids. Germline assignment: CDR1 KGHSH and CDR2 LQKENI. The CDR3 region is CASSPFYSDRGAYNEQFF. In nucleotides, the CDR3 is TGTGCCAGCTCACCGTTTTACTCGGACAGGGGCGCCTACAATGAGCAGTTCTTC.

The chain carries TRBV10-2 and TRBJ2-1; D remains ambiguous. The CDR3 is 11 amino acids. With 5 bases removed from V and 7 bases from J, the gap between germline ends came to 6 bases. The V gene's germline CDR1 is WSHSY and CDR2 SAAADI. DNA of the CDR3: TGCGCCAGCAGTACCAAAAATGAGCAGTTCTTC. Its translation: CASSTKNEQFF.

This chain links TRBV7-9 with TRBJ2-5; D uncertain. The CDR3 loop spans 14 amino acids. Germline V gene data show CDR1 as SEHNR and CDR2 as FQNEAQ (reference sequence). V lost 4 bases and J lost 0, with 9 bases in between. This chain's CDR3 is CASSSWANQETQYF. CDR3 bases: TGTGCCAGCAGCTCGTGGGCCAACCAAGAGACCCAGTACTTC.